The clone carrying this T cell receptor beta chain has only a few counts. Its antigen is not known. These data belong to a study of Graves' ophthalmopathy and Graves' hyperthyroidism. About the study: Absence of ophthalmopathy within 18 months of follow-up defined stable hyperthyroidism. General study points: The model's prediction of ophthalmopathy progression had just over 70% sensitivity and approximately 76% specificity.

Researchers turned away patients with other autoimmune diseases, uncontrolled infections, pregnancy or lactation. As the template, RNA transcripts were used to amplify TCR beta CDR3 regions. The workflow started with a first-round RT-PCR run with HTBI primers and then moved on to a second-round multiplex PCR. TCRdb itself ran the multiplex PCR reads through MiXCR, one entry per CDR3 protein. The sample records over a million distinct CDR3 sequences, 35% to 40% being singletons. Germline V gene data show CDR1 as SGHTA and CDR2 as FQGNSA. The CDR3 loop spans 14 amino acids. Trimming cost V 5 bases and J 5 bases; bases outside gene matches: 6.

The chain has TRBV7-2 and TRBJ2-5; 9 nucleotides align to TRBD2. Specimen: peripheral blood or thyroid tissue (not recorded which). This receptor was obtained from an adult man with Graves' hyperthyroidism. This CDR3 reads CASSRGLAYETQYF. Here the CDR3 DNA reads TGTGCCAGCAGCCGGGGACTAGCATATGAGACCCAGTACTTC. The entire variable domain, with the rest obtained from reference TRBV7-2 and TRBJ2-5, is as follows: GAGVSQSPSNKVTEKGKDVELRCDPISGHTALYWYRQSLGQGLEFLIYFQGNSAPDKSGLPSDRFSAERTGGSVSTLTIQRTQQEDSAVYLCASSRGLAYETQYFGPGTRLLVL.